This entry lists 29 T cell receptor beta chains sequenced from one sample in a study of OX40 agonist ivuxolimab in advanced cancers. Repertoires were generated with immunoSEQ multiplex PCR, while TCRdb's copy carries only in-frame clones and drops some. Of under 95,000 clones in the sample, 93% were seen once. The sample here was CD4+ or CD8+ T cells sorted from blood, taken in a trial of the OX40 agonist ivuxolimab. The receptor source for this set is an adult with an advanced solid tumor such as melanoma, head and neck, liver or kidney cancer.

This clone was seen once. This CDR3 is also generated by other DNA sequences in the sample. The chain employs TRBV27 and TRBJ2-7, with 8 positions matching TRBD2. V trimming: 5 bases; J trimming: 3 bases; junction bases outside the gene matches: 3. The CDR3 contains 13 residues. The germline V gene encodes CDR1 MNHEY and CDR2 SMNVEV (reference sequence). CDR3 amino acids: CASSPRGGYEQYF. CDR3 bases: TGTGCCAGCAGTCCCCGGGGGGGCTACGAGCAGTACTTC.

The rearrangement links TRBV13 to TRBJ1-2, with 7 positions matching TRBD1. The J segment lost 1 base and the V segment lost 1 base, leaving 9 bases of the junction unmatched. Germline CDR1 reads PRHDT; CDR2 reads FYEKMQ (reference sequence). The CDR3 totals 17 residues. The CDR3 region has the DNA TGTGCCAGCAGCTTAGAGACAGGGCTTGACCTTAACTATGGCTACACCTTC. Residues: CASSLETGLDLNYGYTF.

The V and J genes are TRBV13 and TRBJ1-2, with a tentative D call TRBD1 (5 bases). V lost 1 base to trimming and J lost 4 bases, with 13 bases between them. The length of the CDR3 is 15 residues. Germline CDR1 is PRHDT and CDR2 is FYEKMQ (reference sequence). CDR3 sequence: CASSLAFRQSYGYTF. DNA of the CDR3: TGTGCCAGCAGCTTAGCTTTCCGACAGTCCTATGGCTACACCTTC.

CDR3 nucleotide sequence: TGCAGCGTTGAAGATCCGCCCGGGACTCCGTCTGGAAACACCATATATTTT. Translation: CSVEDPPGTPSGNTIYF. The chain uses TRBV29-1 and TRBJ1-3; a weak D match, TRBD1 (5 bases). This CDR3 has 17 residues. Germline CDR1 is SQVTM and CDR2 is ANQGSEA. The ends were cut back, 0 bases at V and 1 base at J, with 16 bases in the middle.

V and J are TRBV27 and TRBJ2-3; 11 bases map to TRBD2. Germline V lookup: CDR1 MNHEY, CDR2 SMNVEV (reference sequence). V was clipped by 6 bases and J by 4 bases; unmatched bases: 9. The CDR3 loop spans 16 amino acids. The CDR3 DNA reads TGTGCCAGCAGCCCGATAGCGGGAGGGGTGGCAGATACGCAGTATTTT. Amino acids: CASSPIAGGVADTQYF.

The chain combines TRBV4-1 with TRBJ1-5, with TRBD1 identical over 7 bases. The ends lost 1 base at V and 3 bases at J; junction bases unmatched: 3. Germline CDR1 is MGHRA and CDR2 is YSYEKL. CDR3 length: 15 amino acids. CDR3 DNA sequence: TGCGCCAGCAGCCAAGTCACAGGGGCCAATCAGCCCCAGCATTTT. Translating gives CASSQVTGANQPQHF.

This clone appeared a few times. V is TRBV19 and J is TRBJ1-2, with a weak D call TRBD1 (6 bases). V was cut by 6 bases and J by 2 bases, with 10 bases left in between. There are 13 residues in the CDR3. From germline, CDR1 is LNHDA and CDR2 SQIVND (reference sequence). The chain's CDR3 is CASSAQGNYGYTF. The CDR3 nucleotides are TGTGCCAGTAGCGCACAGGGCAACTATGGCTACACCTTC.

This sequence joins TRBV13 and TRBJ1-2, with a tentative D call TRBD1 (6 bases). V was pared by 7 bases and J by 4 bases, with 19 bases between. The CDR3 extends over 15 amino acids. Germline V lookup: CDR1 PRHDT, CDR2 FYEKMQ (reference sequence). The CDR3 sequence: CASNYKGDFSYGYTF. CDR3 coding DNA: TGTGCCAGCAACTATAAGGGGGATTTTTCCTATGGCTACACCTTC.

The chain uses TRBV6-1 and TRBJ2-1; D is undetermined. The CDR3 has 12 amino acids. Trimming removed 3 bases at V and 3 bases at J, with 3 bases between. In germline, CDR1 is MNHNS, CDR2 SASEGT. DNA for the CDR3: TGTGCCAGCAGTGATTTCTACAATGAGCAGTTCTTC. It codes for CASSDFYNEQFF.

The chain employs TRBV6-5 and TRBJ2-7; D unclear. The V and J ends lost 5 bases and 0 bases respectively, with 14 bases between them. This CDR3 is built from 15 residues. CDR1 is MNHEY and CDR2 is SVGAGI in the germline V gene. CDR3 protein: CASSPHLGNSYEQYF. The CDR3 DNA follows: TGTGCCAGCAGTCCCCATTTGGGAAACTCCTACGAGCAGTACTTC.

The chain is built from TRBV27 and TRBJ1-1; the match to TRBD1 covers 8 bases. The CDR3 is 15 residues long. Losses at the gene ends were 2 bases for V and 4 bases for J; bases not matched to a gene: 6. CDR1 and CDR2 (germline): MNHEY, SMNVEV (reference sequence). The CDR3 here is CASSLTGGGSTEAFF. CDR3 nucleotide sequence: TGTGCCAGCAGTTTAACAGGGGGAGGAAGCACTGAAGCTTTCTTT.

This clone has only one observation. DNA of the CDR3: TGTGCCAGTAGTCTGGGAAAACACCCGCTGGATGAGCAGTTCTTC. Its protein product is CASSLGKHPLDEQFF. This chain connects TRBV19 to TRBJ2-1; D gene uncertain. Per the germline V gene, CDR1 is LNHDA and CDR2 is SQIVND (reference sequence). V lost 5 bases and J 8 bases, leaving 19 bases between the germline ends. The CDR3 has 15 residues.

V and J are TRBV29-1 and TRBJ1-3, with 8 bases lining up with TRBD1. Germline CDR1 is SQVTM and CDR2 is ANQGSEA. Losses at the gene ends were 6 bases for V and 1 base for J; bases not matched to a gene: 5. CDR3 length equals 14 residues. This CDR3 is CSVHTGGSGNTIYF. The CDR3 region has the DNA TGCAGCGTCCATACAGGGGGGTCTGGAAACACCATATATTTT. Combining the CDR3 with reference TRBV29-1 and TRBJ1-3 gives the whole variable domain SAVISQKPSRDICQRGTSLTIQCQVDSQVTMMFWYRQQPGQSLTLIATANQGSEATYESGFVIDKFPISRPNLTFSTLTVSNMSPEDSSIYLCSVHTGGSGNTIYFGEGSWLTVV.

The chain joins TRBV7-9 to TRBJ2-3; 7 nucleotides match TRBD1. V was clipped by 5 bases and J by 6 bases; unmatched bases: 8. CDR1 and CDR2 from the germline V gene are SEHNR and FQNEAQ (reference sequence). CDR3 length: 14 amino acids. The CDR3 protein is CASSPRQGRDTQYF. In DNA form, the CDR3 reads TGTGCCAGCAGCCCCCGACAGGGTCGGGATACGCAGTATTTT.

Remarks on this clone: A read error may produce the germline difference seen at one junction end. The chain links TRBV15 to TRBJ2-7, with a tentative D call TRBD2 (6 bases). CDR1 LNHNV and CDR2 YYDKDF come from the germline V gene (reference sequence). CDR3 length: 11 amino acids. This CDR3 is CATSRDRDLHF. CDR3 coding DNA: TGTGCCACCAGCAGAGACCGGGACTTGCACTTC.

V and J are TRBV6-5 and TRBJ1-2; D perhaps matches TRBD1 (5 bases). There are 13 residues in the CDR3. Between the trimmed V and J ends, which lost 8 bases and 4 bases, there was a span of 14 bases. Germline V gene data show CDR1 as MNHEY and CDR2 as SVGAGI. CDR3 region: CASGEGDLYGYTF. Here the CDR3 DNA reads TGTGCCAGCGGTGAAGGGGACCTCTATGGCTACACCTTC.

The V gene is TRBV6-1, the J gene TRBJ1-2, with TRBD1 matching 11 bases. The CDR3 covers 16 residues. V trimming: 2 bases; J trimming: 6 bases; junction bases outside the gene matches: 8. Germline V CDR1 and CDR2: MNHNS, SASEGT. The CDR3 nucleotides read TGTGCCAGCAGTGAATGGGGGACAGGGGGGAAAAATGGCTACACCTTC. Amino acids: CASSEWGTGGKNGYTF.

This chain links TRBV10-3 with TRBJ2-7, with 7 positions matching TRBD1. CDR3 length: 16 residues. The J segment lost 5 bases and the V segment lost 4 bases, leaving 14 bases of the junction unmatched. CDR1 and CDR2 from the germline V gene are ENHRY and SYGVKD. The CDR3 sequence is CAISARQGRFLNEQYF. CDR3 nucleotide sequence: TGTGCCATCAGTGCAAGACAGGGCAGGTTTTTGAACGAGCAGTACTTC.

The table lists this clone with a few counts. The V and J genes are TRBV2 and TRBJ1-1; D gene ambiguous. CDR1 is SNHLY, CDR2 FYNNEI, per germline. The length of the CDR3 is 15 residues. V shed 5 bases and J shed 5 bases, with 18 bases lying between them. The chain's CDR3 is CASSPASGMWTEAFF. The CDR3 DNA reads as TGTGCCAGCAGTCCCGCTTCTGGGATGTGGACTGAAGCTTTCTTT.

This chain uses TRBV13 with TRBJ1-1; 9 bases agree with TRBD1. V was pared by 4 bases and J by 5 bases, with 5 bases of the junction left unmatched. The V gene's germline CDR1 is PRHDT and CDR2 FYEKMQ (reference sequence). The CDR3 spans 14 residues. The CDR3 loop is CASSSETGGTEAFF. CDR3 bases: TGTGCCAGCAGCTCCGAGACAGGGGGGACTGAAGCTTTCTTT.

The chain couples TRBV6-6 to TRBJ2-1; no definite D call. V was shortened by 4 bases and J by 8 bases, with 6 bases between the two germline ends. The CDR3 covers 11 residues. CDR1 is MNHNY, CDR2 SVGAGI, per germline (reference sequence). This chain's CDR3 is CASSSVDEQFF. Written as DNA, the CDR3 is TGTGCCAGCAGTTCGGTGGATGAGCAGTTCTTC.

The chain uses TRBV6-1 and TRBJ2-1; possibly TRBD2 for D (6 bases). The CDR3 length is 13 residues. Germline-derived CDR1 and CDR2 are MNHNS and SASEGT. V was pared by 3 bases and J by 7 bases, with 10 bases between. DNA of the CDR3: TGTGCCAGCAGTGAGCGGGGTTTGAATGAGCAGTTCTTC. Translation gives CASSERGLNEQFF.

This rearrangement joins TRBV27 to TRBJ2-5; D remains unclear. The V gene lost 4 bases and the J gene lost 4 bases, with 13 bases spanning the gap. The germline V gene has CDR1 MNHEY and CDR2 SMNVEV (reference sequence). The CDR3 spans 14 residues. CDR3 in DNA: TGTGCCAGCAGTTCCACTACTAACGTAGAGACCCAGTACTTC. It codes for CASSSTTNVETQYF.

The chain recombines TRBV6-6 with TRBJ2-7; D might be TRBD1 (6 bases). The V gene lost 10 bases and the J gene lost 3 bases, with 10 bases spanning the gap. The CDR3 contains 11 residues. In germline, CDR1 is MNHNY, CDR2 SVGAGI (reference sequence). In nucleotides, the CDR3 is TGTGCCACCGAGACAGGCTACGAGCAGTACTTC. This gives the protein CATETGYEQYF.

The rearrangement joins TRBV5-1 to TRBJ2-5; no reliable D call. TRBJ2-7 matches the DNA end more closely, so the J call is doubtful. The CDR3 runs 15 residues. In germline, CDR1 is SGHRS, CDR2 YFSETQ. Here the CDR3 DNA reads TGCGCCAGCAGCTTGGTGACACTTGATTCCTACGAGCAGTACTTC. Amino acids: CASSLVTLDSYEQYF.

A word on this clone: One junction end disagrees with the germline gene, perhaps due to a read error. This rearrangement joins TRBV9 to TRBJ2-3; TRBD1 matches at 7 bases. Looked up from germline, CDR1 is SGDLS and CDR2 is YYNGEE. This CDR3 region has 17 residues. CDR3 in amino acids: CASSVTPQGLDTDAQYF. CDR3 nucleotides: TGTGCCAGCAGCGTAACTCCACAGGGGCTGGACACAGATGCGCAGTATTTT.

The CDR3 DNA reads as TGTGCCAGCAGTTCCTACAGGAACTACGAGCAGTACTTC. It is translated as CASSSYRNYEQYF. V is TRBV27 and J is TRBJ2-5; D is perhaps TRBD1 (5 bases). The end of the DNA fits TRBJ2-7 better, so the J call may be wrong. Looked up from germline, CDR1 is MNHEY and CDR2 is SMNVEV (reference sequence). CDR3 length equals 13 residues.

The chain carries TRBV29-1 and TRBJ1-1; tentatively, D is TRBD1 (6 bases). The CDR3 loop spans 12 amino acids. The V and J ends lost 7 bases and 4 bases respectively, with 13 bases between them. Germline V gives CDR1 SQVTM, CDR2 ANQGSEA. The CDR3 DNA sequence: TGCAGCGCCAAGACAGGCGGCACTGAAGCTTTCTTT. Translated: CSAKTGGTEAFF.

CDR3 amino acids: CASRHRGDNQPQHF. The CDR3 DNA is TGTGCCAGCAGACACAGGGGTGACAATCAGCCCCAGCATTTT. V is TRBV28 and J is TRBJ1-5, with TRBD1 identical over 7 bases. V lost 6 bases and J lost 3; bases outside the gene matches: 5. The CDR3 runs to 14 residues. Germline V lookup: CDR1 MDHEN, CDR2 SYDVKM.